The T cell receptor beta chain described here comes from a study of T cells in Graves' hyperthyroidism and ophthalmopathy. Regarding the study as a whole: Ophthalmopathy was separated from stable hyperthyroidism by a 13 V-J model. The model made its ophthalmopathy prediction, and onset followed a median approximately 6.5 months later.

A note on this clonotype: The antigen is undetermined.

Germline assignment: CDR1 SGHTA and CDR2 FQGNSA. The CDR3 runs to 15 residues. With 5 bases clipped from V and 7 bases from J, the junction kept 7 bases outside the gene matches. Uncontrolled infection, other autoimmune disease, pregnancy or lactation excluded patients. Amplification of TCR beta CDR3 regions was performed using RNA transcripts as template. First-round RT-PCR with HTBI primers amplified the TCR CDR3 region. Via MiXCR, TCRdb re-called the multiplex PCR reads, giving one row per CDR3 protein. The sample lists some 570,000 distinct CDR3 sequences; approximately 14% were seen once. The sequence was obtained from a young woman with Graves' ophthalmopathy. The chain is built from TRBV7-2 and TRBJ1-6; 8 bases align to TRBD1. The sample consisted of blood. CDR3 protein: CASSRGQGSNSPLHF. CDR3 bases: TGTGCCAGCAGCCGTGGACAGGGTTCGAATTCACCCCTCCACTTT. Filled out from reference TRBV7-2 and TRBJ1-6, the complete variable domain reads GAGVSQSPSNKVTEKGKDVELRCDPISGHTALYWYRQSLGQGLEFLIYFQGNSAPDKSGLPSDRFSAERTGGSVSTLTIQRTQQEDSAVYLCASSRGQGSNSPLHFGNGTRLTVT.